The 16 T cell receptor beta chains reported below all come from one sample, sequenced in a study of cytomegalovirus exposure and HLA in healthy donors. Both 60 Vbeta primers and 13 Jbeta primers went into the PCR. This table comes from immunoSEQ multiplex PCR, and its TCRdb copy is limited to in-frame clones, with some not included. The repertoire holds some 150,000 clones, with 82% as singletons. Material for sequencing was PBMCs. The receptors originated from a man aged 18-30 years in good health and CMV-seropositive.

The chain uses TRBV9 and TRBJ2-3; TRBD2 aligns across 14 bases. This CDR3 is built from 16 residues. CDR1 and CDR2 from the germline V gene are SGDLS and YYNGEE. V shed 4 bases and J 5 bases; nucleotides not matched to a gene: 6. The CDR3 nucleotides are TGTGCCAGCAGCTTGGGACTAGCGGGAGTGAAAGATACGCAGTATTTT. Protein: CASSLGLAGVKDTQYF.

The chain carries TRBV5-1 and TRBJ2-5, with a weak D call TRBD2 (5 bases). V lost 4 bases to trimming and J lost 4 bases, with 14 bases between them. The CDR3 runs 14 residues. CDR1 is SGHRS and CDR2 is YFSETQ in the germline V gene. CDR3 nucleotides: TGCGCCAGCAGCATAACTAGGATCGGAGAGACCCAGTACTTC. It yields the protein CASSITRIGETQYF.

The chain links TRBV11-2 to TRBJ2-7; 8 bases fit TRBD2. CDR3 length: 14 residues. V lost 4 bases and J lost 3; bases outside the gene matches: 5. Germline CDR1 SGHAT, CDR2 FQNNGV. DNA for the CDR3: TGTGCCAGCAGCTCGGCGAGCGGGAGCTACGAGCAGTACTTC. Its translation is CASSSASGSYEQYF. The full variable domain, in which reference TRBV11-2 and TRBJ2-7 provide the parts outside the CDR3, is EAGVAQSPRYKIIEKRQSVAFWCNPISGHATLYWYQQILGQGPKLLIQFQNNGVVDDSQLPKDRFSAERLKGVDSTLKIQPAKLEDSAVYLCASSSASGSYEQYFGPGTRLTVT.

The rearrangement uses TRBV28 and TRBJ2-2; D uncertain. The germline V gene has CDR1 MDHEN and CDR2 SYDVKM. V lost 8 bases, J lost 4 bases, and 14 bases lay in between. The CDR3 has 14 residues. CDR3 in amino acids: CASREPRPTGELFF. Here the CDR3 DNA reads TGTGCCAGCCGTGAGCCGAGGCCCACCGGGGAGCTGTTTTTT.

J is TRBJ2-7 and V is TRBV27; TRBD1 aligns across 7 bases. CDR3 size: 13 residues. Looked up from germline, CDR1 is MNHEY and CDR2 is SMNVEV (reference sequence). The V and J ends lost 6 bases and 4 bases, in that order; junction bases with no gene match: 6. CDR3 bases: TGTGCCAGCAGGCGACAGGGAGCTTACGAGCAGTACTTC. Translation gives CASRRQGAYEQYF.

The chain couples TRBV29-1 to TRBJ2-4; tentatively, D is TRBD2 (5 bases). The CDR3 is 10 residues long. The V end lost 4 bases, the J end lost 13 bases, and 11 bases lay between the germline ends. Germline lookup yields CDR1 SQVTM and CDR2 ANQGSEA. The chain's CDR3 is CSVVNGGQYF. CDR3 bases: TGCAGCGTTGTAAATGGAGGACAGTACTTC.

V usage is TRBV30 and J usage is TRBJ1-4; D perhaps matches TRBD1 (6 bases). V lost 3 bases and J lost 5, with 16 bases in between. The CDR3 spans 15 residues. Germline lookup yields CDR1 GTSNPN and CDR2 SVGIG (reference sequence). The CDR3 bases are TGTGCCTGGAGCGGGACTAGGGGGGGGAATGAAAAACTGTTTTTT. Its protein product is CAWSGTRGGNEKLFF.

This sequence joins TRBV6-5 and TRBJ2-7, with D tentatively TRBD1 (6 bases). V lost 4 bases, J lost 5 bases, and 15 bases lay in between. CDR3 size: 14 residues. Germline V gene sequence: CDR1 MNHEY, CDR2 SVGAGI. In nucleotides, the CDR3 is TGTGCCAGCAGTTCCCCGGGACAAGGAAACGAGCAGTACTTC. It yields the protein CASSSPGQGNEQYF.

The chain is built from TRBV6-1 and TRBJ1-6; 7 positions agree with TRBD1. This CDR3 is 15 amino acids long. With 5 bases clipped from V and 2 bases from J, the junction kept 3 bases outside the gene matches. The germline V gene has CDR1 MNHNS and CDR2 SASEGT. The CDR3 region is CASSWDRTYNSPLHF. Here the CDR3 DNA reads TGTGCCAGCAGTTGGGACAGAACCTATAATTCACCCCTCCACTTT.

The chain has TRBV28 and TRBJ1-5; 7 bases fit TRBD1. Germline values: CDR1 MDHEN, CDR2 SYDVKM. J gave up 5 bases and V 7 bases, and 23 bases lay outside the gene matches. This CDR3 has 19 residues. CDR3 bases: TGTGCCAGCACCTTCGATGGAGGGGGCTTTATGAACTCCTATCAGCCCCAGCATTTT. As protein: CASTFDGGGFMNSYQPQHF.

The chain combines TRBV7-2 with TRBJ1-5; possibly TRBD1 for D (6 bases). Germline CDR1 reads SGHTA; CDR2 reads FQGNSA. With 2 bases removed from V and 3 bases from J, the gap between germline ends came to 14 bases. The CDR3 contains 16 residues. This chain's CDR3 is CASSLFSGVDNQPQHF. Written as DNA, the CDR3 is TGTGCCAGCAGCTTATTTTCAGGGGTTGACAATCAGCCCCAGCATTTT.

This clone appeared once. The genes are TRBV28 and TRBJ2-2; D might be TRBD2 (5 bases). The CDR3 extends over 12 amino acids. Germline values: CDR1 MDHEN, CDR2 SYDVKM. V shed 7 bases and J shed 6 bases, with 9 bases lying between them. CDR3 DNA: TGTGCCAGCACCCCGGGATCCGGGGAGCTGTTTTTT. Encoded protein: CASTPGSGELFF.

The chain couples TRBV7-2 to TRBJ1-5; TRBD1 matches at 8 bases. After removal of 6 bases from V and 6 bases from J, the junction contained 7 bases not matched to a gene. The CDR3 has 14 amino acids. Germline loops: CDR1 SGHTA, CDR2 FQGNSA. The DNA for the CDR3 is TGTGCCAGCAGGTCACAGGGGGGCAGTCAGCCCCAGCATTTT. Translation gives CASRSQGGSQPQHF. The entire variable domain, with the rest obtained from reference TRBV7-2 and TRBJ1-5, is as follows: GAGVSQSPSNKVTEKGKDVELRCDPISGHTALYWYRQSLGQGLEFLIYFQGNSAPDKSGLPSDRFSAERTGGSVSTLTIQRTQQEDSAVYLCASRSQGGSQPQHFGDGTRLSIL.

This sequence joins TRBV28 and TRBJ2-1; D not certain. The germline V gene encodes CDR1 MDHEN and CDR2 SYDVKM. Trimming cost V 3 bases and J 8 bases, with 2 bases left between them. This CDR3 has 10 residues. This CDR3 reads CASSFDEQFF. CDR3 sequence (DNA): TGTGCCAGCAGTTTCGATGAGCAGTTCTTC.

The chain couples TRBV27 to TRBJ1-1; D is uncertain. This CDR3 has 14 residues. Trimming removed 6 bases at V and 3 bases at J, with 14 bases between. The germline CDR1 and CDR2 sequences are MNHEY and SMNVEV (reference sequence). The CDR3 spells CASSPSDTYTEAFF. The CDR3 bases are TGTGCCAGCAGCCCGTCCGACACATACACTGAAGCTTTCTTT.

To note about this clone: At the DNA level, this CDR3 is encoded by other sequences in the same sample as well. J is TRBJ1-1 and V is TRBV5-1, with D perhaps TRBD1 (5 bases). Germline V gene data show CDR1 as SGHRS and CDR2 as YFSETQ. This CDR3 is built from 14 residues. V lost 0 bases and J lost 5, with 11 bases in between. The CDR3 reads CASSLGGGYTEAFF. CDR3 nucleotides: TGCGCCAGCAGCTTGGGGGGCGGTTATACTGAAGCTTTCTTT.